A selection of T cell receptor beta chains follows, all from one sample in a study of patients and donors after allogeneic stem cell transplantation. Each CDR3 protein gets one entry after TCRdb re-called the RT-PCR reads with MiXCR. Of roughly 30,000 distinct CDR3 sequences in the sample, 6.5% to 7% were seen once. Sequenced: blood, either unsorted or a sorted T cell fraction (not recorded which). The receptors come from a human donor who was either an allogeneic HSCT recipient or a stem cell or donor lymphocyte infusion donor (not recorded which). It is not recorded whose cells these are; they may come from a transplant donor. Both conserved end residues are part of each CDR3. D genes are given only for firm matches. For some rows the clone size is stated as once, few or many, or as a class when expanded; others skip it.

d_call	v_call	j_call	clone_size	cdr3_nt	cdr3_aa
TRBD1	TRBV20-1	TRBJ2-7	many	TGCAGTGCTAGGAGGACAGGGTCCCACGAGCAGTACTTC	CSARRTGSHEQYF
TRBD2	TRBV7-9	TRBJ2-3	few	TGTGCCAGCAGCTTAGAGGCTGGACTAGCGGGATCGAGCTTTAACACAGATACGCAGTATTTT	CASSLEAGLAGSSFNTDTQYF
.	TRBV28	TRBJ1-1	many	TGTGCCAGTTGGGGCACTGAAGCTTTCTTT	CASWGTEAFF
.	TRBV4-1	TRBJ1-6	many	TGCGCCAGCAGCCAAGATGACCGTTCACCCCTCCACTTT	CASSQDDRSPLHF
.	TRBV5-4	TRBJ1-2	many	TGTGCCAGCAGCCAACACAGGGATGGCTACACCTTC	CASSQHRDGYTF
.	TRBV10-3	TRBJ1-1	many	TGTGCCATCAGACTAGGAACCCAAAAAGCTTTCTTT	CAIRLGTQKAFF
TRBD2	TRBV7-2	TRBJ2-2	few	TGTGCCAGCAGCTTATTGGCGGGAGTGACCGGGGAGCTGTTTTTT	CASSLLAGVTGELFF
.	TRBV3-1	TRBJ2-1	few	TGTGCCAGCAGCCAATTAGGAGATGAGCAGTTCTTC	CASSQLGDEQFF
TRBD2	TRBV11-1	TRBJ2-7	many	TGTGCCAGCAGCTGGTCCTCTAGCGGGAGTTCTGTCGAGCAGTACTTC	CASSWSSSGSSVEQYF
TRBD1	TRBV10-3	TRBJ2-5	many	TGTGCCATCAGTGACTCCGGGACAGGGGGCCAAGAGACCCAGTACTTC	CAISDSGTGGQETQYF
TRBD1	TRBV15	TRBJ2-7	many	TGTGCCACCAGCCAGGGGGTCACCTACGAGCAGTACTTC	CATSQGVTYEQYF
.	TRBV6-2/TRBV6-3	TRBJ2-5	.	TGTGCCAGCAGTTACAGGGGAATAGGGGTAGAGACCCAGTACTTC	CASSYRGIGVETQYF
TRBD1	TRBV5-1	TRBJ1-1	many	TGCGCCAGCACTCCTACAGGGGCCGAGAACACTGAAGCTTTCTTT	CASTPTGAENTEAFF
.	TRBV28	TRBJ2-3	.	TGTGCCAGCAGTTTTTGGGCTAGCCTCACAGATACGCAGTATTTT	CASSFWASLTDTQYF
TRBD2	TRBV24-1	TRBJ2-1	many	TGTGCCACCAGTGATTTTAGGACTAGCGGGAGAACGGATGAGCAGTTCTTC	CATSDFRTSGRTDEQFF
TRBD1	TRBV20-1	TRBJ2-7	.	TGCAGTGCTAGGACGGACAGGAAGTGGTACGAGCAGTACTTC	CSARTDRKWYEQYF
.	TRBV5-6	TRBJ1-2	many	TGTGCCAGCAGCCCAACCGGGAAGACCAACTATGGCTACACCTTC	CASSPTGKTNYGYTF
TRBD1	TRBV20-1	TRBJ1-5	few	TGCAGTGCTGCCGACAGGGTGAGCAATCAGCCCCAGCATTTT	CSAADRVSNQPQHF
.	TRBV29-1	TRBJ1-5	many	TGCAGCGTTGAAGAACCCGGGCCTACGGTAGACCCATCACTGGGCAATCAGCCCCAGCATTTT	CSVEEPGPTVDPSLGNQPQHF
.	TRBV5-1	TRBJ2-2	many	TGCGCCAGCAGGTCGGCAGGGGTAGAAACCGGGGAGCTGTTTTTT	CASRSAGVETGELFF